This TCR beta chain comes out of a study of shared clonotypes between healthy human individuals. The assay was immunoSEQ multiplex PCR, and TCRdb's table has in-frame clones only and misses some. Of under 600,000 clones listed, 90% to 96% were seen once; the top ten hold about 0.06%. This clone came up once. V was shortened by 5 bases and J by 1 base, with 12 bases between the two germline ends. Germline V gene data show CDR1 as SGHAT and CDR2 as FQNNGV. CDR3 length: 14 amino acids. The V and J genes are TRBV11-2 and TRBJ2-7; D is undetermined. The specimen was naive CD4+ T cells sorted from blood. Subset in this sample: CD45RA+ positively selected. The sequence came from a woman in her 30s in good health. CDR3: CASSVIWDSYEQYF. The DNA for the CDR3 is TGTGCCAGCAGCGTTATTTGGGATTCCTACGAGCAGTACTTC.